These T cell receptor beta chains were read from a single sample in a study of post-analysis software for immune sequencing data. TCRdb analysed the PCR reads with MiXCR anew, one entry per CDR3 protein. The repertoire holds fewer than 850,000 distinct CDR3 sequences, 25% to 30% seen once, with around 0.6% in the top ten. The source material was blood. The receptor source for this set is a girl aged 5-17 years with multiple sclerosis. Both conserved end residues are part of each CDR3. Fields, in order: J gene, clone size, V gene, D gene, CDR3 DNA, CDR3 protein. A D gene is named only where the DNA matches it firmly. The size of a clone is reported for some rows only, either as once, few or many, or as a class for expanded clones.

TRBJ2-5	.	TRBV6-2/TRBV6-3	TRBD2	TGTGCCAGCAGTTACTCGAACGCAGGACTAGCCCGCAATGAGCAGTACTTC	CASSYSNAGLARNEQYF
TRBJ2-7	.	TRBV7-9	.	TGTGCCAGCAGCTTAGTAACAGACCTCTCCTGCGAGCAGTACTTC	CASSLVTDLSCEQYF
TRBJ1-5	.	TRBV6-5	.	TGTGCCAGCAGTTACTCGGCGCGGGTACACCTTAGCAATCAGCCCCAGCATTTT	CASSYSARVHLSNQPQHF
TRBJ2-3	.	TRBV20-1	.	TGCAGTGCTAGGGCCACGACCCTCCTAGATACGCAGTATTTT	CSARATTLLDTQYF
TRBJ2-1	many	TRBV29-1	.	TGCAGCGTTGTAAACAGACAGGACCCTACCAATGAGCAGTTCTTC	CSVVNRQDPTNEQFF
TRBJ1-6	.	TRBV10-3	.	TGTGCCATCAGTGCCCGGGGGTCTTACGGTTCACCCCTCCACTTT	CAISARGSYGSPLHF
TRBJ2-7	.	TRBV7-2	TRBD1	TGTGCCAGCAGCTTAATTTCACAGGGGGCTAACGAGCAGTACTTC	CASSLISQGANEQYF
TRBJ2-2	.	TRBV7-2	TRBD2	TGTGCCAGACCCGAGGCTCGCGGGACTAGAAAGACCGGGGAGCTGTTTTTT	CARPEARGTRKTGELFF
TRBJ2-7	few	TRBV18	.	TGTGCCAGCTCACCAGGGGAGAGCGAGCAGTACTTC	CASSPGESEQYF
TRBJ1-2	.	TRBV7-2	.	TGTGCCAGCAGCCCGCCAAACGGTCCCAGTTCTGGCTACACCTTC	CASSPPNGPSSGYTF
TRBJ2-3	once	TRBV6-5	.	TGTGCCAGCAGCGGGGCAGGCACAGATACGCAGTATTTT	CASSGAGTDTQYF
TRBJ2-3	few	TRBV20-1	.	TGCAGTGCTAGACCCTCTTTGGGACCAGCCCCAGATACGCAGTATTTT	CSARPSLGPAPDTQYF
TRBJ2-7	few	TRBV7-2	.	TGTGCCAGCAGTTTAACGGGAGTAAATGAGCAGTACTTC	CASSLTGVNEQYF
TRBJ2-5	.	TRBV6-1	.	TGTGCCAGCAGTGAATTATCGGGGAGACAAGAGACCCAGTACTTC	CASSELSGRQETQYF
TRBJ2-4	.	TRBV7-2	.	TGTGCCAGCAGCTTAAGCATTGGGGCCCAAAACATTCAGTACTTC	CASSLSIGAQNIQYF
TRBJ2-7	few	TRBV4-3	TRBD2	TGCGCCAGCAGCCAAGACTGGACTAGCGGCTCCTACGAGCAGTACTTC	CASSQDWTSGSYEQYF
TRBJ1-6	few	TRBV12-3/TRBV12-4	.	TGTGCCGGCATGGGCACACAAGCTTCACCCCTCCACTTT	CAGMGTQASPLHF
TRBJ2-5	.	TRBV4-3	TRBD2	TGCGCCAGCAGCCAAGATCTGGAGCGGGACCCTCGGGAGCAGTACTTC	CASSQDLERDPREQYF
TRBJ2-1	.	TRBV19	.	TGTGCCAGTAGTATATCAGACAGCCGAAGGGAGCAGTTCTTC	CASSISDSRREQFF
TRBJ2-3	.	TRBV3-1	TRBD1	TGTGCCAGCAGCTTACGACAGGGGGCCCGAGATACGCAGTATTTT	CASSLRQGARDTQYF
TRBJ2-1	.	TRBV20-1	TRBD2	TGCAGTGCTGGCGGAGGGCAGCTAGCGGGGTACAATGAGCAGTTCTTC	CSAGGGQLAGYNEQFF
TRBJ1-5	few	TRBV27	TRBD1	TGTGCCAGCAGTACATTGACCGGGACAGGGGGCAATCAGCCCCAGCATTTT	CASSTLTGTGGNQPQHF
TRBJ2-1	few	TRBV20-1	.	TGCAGTGCTGCCCCCCTCGCGGAGAATGAGCAGTTCTTC	CSAAPLAENEQFF
TRBJ1-1	.	TRBV11-2	.	TGTGCCAGCAGCCATATCGGACGCCAGGCCCCTGAAGCTTTCTTT	CASSHIGRQAPEAFF
TRBJ2-3	few	TRBV3-1	.	TGTGCCAGCAGCCAGTCTATGGGGGGTAGAGATACGCAGTATTTT	CASSQSMGGRDTQYF
TRBJ1-2	.	TRBV28	.	TGTGCCAGCAGTTCACCTTACGCGAGGTTTGGCTACACCTTC	CASSSPYARFGYTF
TRBJ2-4	.	TRBV10-3	TRBD2	TGTGCCATCAGGCCCTCCTGGGGCGGGAGTATAAACGAGCGGTACTTC	CAIRPSWGGSINERYF
TRBJ2-1	few	TRBV5-1	.	TGCGCCAGCAGCTTGTATCAGGGGTCCGGGTTTAATGAGCAGTTCTTC	CASSLYQGSGFNEQFF
TRBJ1-5	few	TRBV10-3	.	TGTGCCATCAGTGACCCGACCGACAGTCAGCCCCAGCATTTT	CAISDPTDSQPQHF
TRBJ1-2	.	TRBV12-3/TRBV12-4	TRBD1	TGTGTCAGCAGGGGGGGCAGTAACTATGGCTACACCTTC	CVSRGGSNYGYTF
TRBJ2-3	few	TRBV28	.	TGTGCCAGCATCGGCAGGGCCGCAGATACGCAGTATTTT	CASIGRAADTQYF
TRBJ2-1	many	TRBV10-3	.	TGTGCCATCAGTGAGTCCCGTGAGCAGTTCTTC	CAISESREQFF
TRBJ1-5	few	TRBV10-3	.	TGTGCCATCAGTGCTGTTGGTGGGGCCTTCAATCAGCCCCAGCATTTT	CAISAVGGAFNQPQHF
TRBJ2-7	.	TRBV7-8	.	TGTGCCAGCAGCGTACGACAGGACTACGAGCAGTACTTC	CASSVRQDYEQYF
TRBJ2-5	.	TRBV20-1	TRBD2	TGCAGTGCCGGAACCCCGGGACTAGCGGGAGGAAGCCAAGAGACCCAGTACTTC	CSAGTPGLAGGSQETQYF
TRBJ2-3	few	TRBV7-2	.	TGTGCCAGCAGCCTAACCAGGTTTCTAAATACGCAGTATTTT	CASSLTRFLNTQYF
TRBJ1-1	once	TRBV7-9	TRBD1	TGTGCCAGCAGCTCAGCCACGACAGGGGGAAGGATTGAAGCTTTCTTT	CASSSATTGGRIEAFF
TRBJ2-3	.	TRBV6-1	.	TGTGCCAGCAGTGAACGGGTAGGAGCAGATACGCAGTATTTT	CASSERVGADTQYF
TRBJ2-5	.	TRBV20-1	.	TGCAGTCCAGGCCCAGTGGGGTCCCAAGAGACCCAGTACTTC	CSPGPVGSQETQYF
TRBJ2-7	.	TRBV10-2	.	TGCGCCAGCAGGGAGACCCTAGCCTCCTACGAGCAGTACTTC	CASRETLASYEQYF
TRBJ1-5	.	TRBV15	TRBD1	TGTGCCACCAGACAGGGGCTACCCCTGAATCAGCCCCAGCATTTT	CATRQGLPLNQPQHF
TRBJ2-7	.	TRBV28	.	TGTGCCACTCTGGACCCCTACGAGCAGTACTTC	CATLDPYEQYF
TRBJ2-5	few	TRBV4-3	.	TGCGCCAGCGGCCAAGAGGGGTTTCGGGAGACCCAGTACTTC	CASGQEGFRETQYF
TRBJ2-6	few	TRBV6-5	.	TGTGCCAGCAGTTATTCCGCATCTGGGGCCAACGTCCTGACTTTC	CASSYSASGANVLTF
TRBJ1-2	.	TRBV7-2	TRBD1	TGTGCCAGCACCCGGACAGGGTATGGCTACACCTTC	CASTRTGYGYTF
TRBJ2-1	.	TRBV12-3/TRBV12-4	TRBD2	TGTGCCAGCAGACTAGCGGGGGACAATGAGCAGTTCTTC	CASRLAGDNEQFF
TRBJ1-4	.	TRBV4-1	.	TGCGCCAGCAGCCCCCGGTCCTCACTCGGCTTTAATGAAAAACTGTTTTTT	CASSPRSSLGFNEKLFF
TRBJ2-7	few	TRBV6-5	.	TGTGCCAGCAGTTACTCGAGACTAGAGAACGAGCAGTACTTC	CASSYSRLENEQYF